In this sample, the clone carrying this TCR beta chain turned up a few times. The data originate from a study of regulatory T cells in long-lasting Graves disease. Time point described: newly diagnosed GD, antithyroid drugs for less than 3 months. The authors made the TCR library using RNA they extracted from PBMCs. Arm-PCR of CDR3 regions and iRepertoire HTBI primers were used to build TCR beta libraries. TCRdb redid the calling of the multiplex PCR reads with MiXCR, one entry per CDR3 protein. The sample shows roughly 420,000 distinct CDR3 sequences, about 16% of them seen only once. This sample also appeared in a second study, on T cells in Graves' hyperthyroidism and ophthalmopathy. That investigation notes: Among the patients, aged 18 to 65, hyperthyroidism was newly diagnosed and had lasted under 2 months. The TCR CDR3 first-round RT-PCR relied on the HTBI primer set.

The source of this sequence is a woman younger than 45 with Graves disease. The specimen was peripheral blood mononuclear cells (PBMCs), collected at new diagnosis, from a patient treated with antithyroid drugs.

CDR3 nucleotide sequence: TGTGCCAGCAGCGCGAGTGAGACCCAGTACTTC. This sequence encodes CASSASETQYF. The chain links TRBV5-4 to TRBJ2-1; D is undetermined. The J call may be in error: the DNA end matches TRBJ2-5 better. The CDR3 consists of 11 residues. The germline V gene has CDR1 SGHNT and CDR2 YYREEE (reference sequence).